This T cell receptor beta chain derives from a study of T cells in Graves' hyperthyroidism and ophthalmopathy. RNA transcripts provided the source from which TCR beta CDR3 regions were amplified. First-round RT-PCR with HTBI primers amplified the TCR CDR3 region. MiXCR was run by TCRdb on the multiplex PCR reads, yielding one entry per CDR3 protein. The sample has around 360,000 distinct CDR3 sequences, about 15% seen once; the top ten hold approximately 19%. Per germline, CDR1 MGHRA and CDR2 YSYEKL. The CDR3 totals 16 residues. V dropped 7 bases and J dropped 4; count of bases not matched to a gene: 12.

Sequencing was carried out using blood. V is TRBV4-1 and J is TRBJ2-2; 7 bases fit TRBD1. This TCR was recovered from a woman aged 60-75 years with Graves' ophthalmopathy. The CDR3 reads CASNPQGRGGTGELFF. CDR3 sequence (DNA): TGCGCCAGCAACCCACAGGGGAGAGGGGGCACCGGGGAGCTGTTTTTT.